This passage covers 6 T cell receptor beta chains from one sample sequenced in a study of shared clonotypes between healthy human individuals. Libraries were prepared by immunoSEQ multiplex PCR; TCRdb keeps only in-frame clonotypes and omits some of them. The sample lists 550,000 to 700,000 clones; around three quarters were seen once. The material sequenced was memory CD4+ T cells sorted from blood. Documented subset: CD45RA-negative fraction. The source of these receptors is a woman aged 25 to 39 in good health.

This chain uses TRBV10-1 with TRBJ2-3, with 10 bases fitting TRBD1. The CDR3 covers 15 residues. Germline CDR1 reads WNHNN; CDR2 reads SYGVQD (reference sequence). The junction had 8 bases not matched to a gene; V was cut back by 7 bases and J by 4 bases. Here the CDR3 DNA reads TGCGCCAGCACCTCTCGGGACAGGGGTGCAGATACGCAGTATTTT. It is translated as CASTSRDRGADTQYF.

The chain links TRBV7-3 to TRBJ1-2; TRBD1 matches 7 bases. The V gene's germline CDR1 is SGHTA and CDR2 FQGTGA. The CDR3 has 15 amino acids. The V and J ends lost 2 bases and 5 bases, in that order; junction bases with no gene match: 8. The CDR3 sequence: CASSLGLGRGYGYTF. In DNA, the CDR3 is TGTGCCAGCAGCTTAGGACTGGGCAGGGGGTATGGCTACACCTTC.

This chain links TRBV30 with TRBJ1-5, with TRBD1 matching over 8 bases. The CDR3 length is 14 residues. Losses at the gene ends were 0 bases for V and 4 bases for J; bases not matched to a gene: 2. The germline V gene has CDR1 GTSNPN and CDR2 SVGIG (reference sequence). CDR3 in amino acids: CAWSVQGDNQPQHF. In DNA form, the CDR3 reads TGTGCCTGGAGTGTACAGGGGGATAATCAGCCCCAGCATTTT.

Only one count was recorded for this clone. The gene calls are TRBV6-1 and TRBJ2-1; D call uncertain. CDR3 length equals 13 residues. Trimming cost V 4 bases and J 4 bases, with 8 bases left between them. Germline-derived CDR1 and CDR2 are MNHNS and SASEGT. The CDR3 is CASSAFYYNEQFF. The CDR3 coding sequence is TGTGCCAGCAGTGCCTTTTATTACAATGAGCAGTTCTTC.

This clone has only one observation. This chain connects TRBV14 to TRBJ2-7; 10 positions agree with TRBD1. V lost 2 bases and J lost 0; bases outside the gene matches: 4. Germline CDR1 reads SGHDN; CDR2 reads FVKESK. This CDR3 has 16 amino acids. This CDR3 reads CASSQLGQGSSYEQYF. The CDR3 DNA sequence: TGTGCCAGCAGCCAATTGGGACAGGGGAGCTCCTACGAGCAGTACTTC. Filled out from reference TRBV14 and TRBJ2-7, the complete variable domain reads EAGVTQFPSHSVIEKGQTVTLRCDPISGHDNLYWYRRVMGKEIKFLLHFVKESKQDESGMPNNRFLAERTGGTYSTLKVQPAELEDSGVYFCASSQLGQGSSYEQYFGPGTRLTVT.

This chain joins TRBV18 and TRBJ2-1, with 9 positions matching TRBD2. The CDR3 runs to 16 residues. Germline V gene sequence: CDR1 KGHSH, CDR2 LQKENI. With V trimmed by 2 bases and J by 8 bases, 10 bases remained unmatched. The CDR3 loop reads CASSPFAGGSMDEQFF. CDR3 nucleotide sequence: TGTGCCAGCTCACCATTTGCGGGAGGGTCTATGGATGAGCAGTTCTTC.